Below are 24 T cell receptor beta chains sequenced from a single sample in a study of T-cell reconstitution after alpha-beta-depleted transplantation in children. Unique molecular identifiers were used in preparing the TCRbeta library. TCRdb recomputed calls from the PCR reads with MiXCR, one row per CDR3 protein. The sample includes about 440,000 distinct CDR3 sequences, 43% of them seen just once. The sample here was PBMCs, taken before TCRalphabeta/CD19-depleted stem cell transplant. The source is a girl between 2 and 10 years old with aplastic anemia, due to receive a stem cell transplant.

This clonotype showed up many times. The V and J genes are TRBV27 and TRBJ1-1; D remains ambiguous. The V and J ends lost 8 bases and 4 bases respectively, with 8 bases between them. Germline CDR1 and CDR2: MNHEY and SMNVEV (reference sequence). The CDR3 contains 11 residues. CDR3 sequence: CASLLGTEAFF. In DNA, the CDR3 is TGTGCCAGCCTCCTGGGCACTGAAGCTTTCTTT.

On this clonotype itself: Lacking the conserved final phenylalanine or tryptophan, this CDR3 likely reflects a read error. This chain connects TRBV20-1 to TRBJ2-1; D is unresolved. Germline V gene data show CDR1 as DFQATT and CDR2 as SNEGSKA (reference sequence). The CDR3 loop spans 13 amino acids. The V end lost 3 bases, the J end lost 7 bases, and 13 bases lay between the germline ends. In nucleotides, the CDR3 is TGCAGTGCTAGCCGGCCTGCCCCAAATGAGCAGTTCCTC. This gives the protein CSASRPAPNEQFL.

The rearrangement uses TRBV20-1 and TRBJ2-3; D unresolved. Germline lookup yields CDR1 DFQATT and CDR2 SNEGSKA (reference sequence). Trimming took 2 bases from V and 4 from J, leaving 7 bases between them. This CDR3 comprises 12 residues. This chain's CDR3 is CSARILSDTQYF. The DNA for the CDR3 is TGCAGTGCTAGAATCCTCTCAGATACGCAGTATTTT.

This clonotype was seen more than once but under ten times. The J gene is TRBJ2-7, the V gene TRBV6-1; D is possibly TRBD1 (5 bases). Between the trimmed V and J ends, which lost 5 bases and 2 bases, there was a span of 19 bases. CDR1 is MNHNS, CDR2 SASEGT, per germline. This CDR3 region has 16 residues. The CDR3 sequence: CASSTKGQVRPYEQYF. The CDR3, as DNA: TGTGCCAGCAGTACAAAGGGGCAAGTACGCCCCTACGAGCAGTACTTC.

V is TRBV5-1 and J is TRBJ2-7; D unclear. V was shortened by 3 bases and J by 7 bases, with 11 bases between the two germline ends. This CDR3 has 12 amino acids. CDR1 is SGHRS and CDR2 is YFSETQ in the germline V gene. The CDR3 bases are TGCGCCAGCAGCTCCCCGAGAGAGGAGCAGTACTTC. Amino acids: CASSSPREEQYF.

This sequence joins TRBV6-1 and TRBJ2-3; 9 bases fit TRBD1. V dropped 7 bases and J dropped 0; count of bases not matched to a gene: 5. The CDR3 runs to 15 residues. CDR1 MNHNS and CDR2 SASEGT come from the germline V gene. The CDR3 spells CASKSGTGSTDTQYF. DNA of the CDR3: TGTGCCAGCAAGTCCGGGACAGGGAGCACAGATACGCAGTATTTT.

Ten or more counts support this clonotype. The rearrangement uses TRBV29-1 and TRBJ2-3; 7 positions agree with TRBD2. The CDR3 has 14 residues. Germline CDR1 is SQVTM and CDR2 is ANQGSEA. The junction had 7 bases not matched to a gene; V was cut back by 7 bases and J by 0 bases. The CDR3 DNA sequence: TGCAGCGCCTCCCTAGCGGCTAGCACAGATACGCAGTATTTT. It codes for CSASLAASTDTQYF.

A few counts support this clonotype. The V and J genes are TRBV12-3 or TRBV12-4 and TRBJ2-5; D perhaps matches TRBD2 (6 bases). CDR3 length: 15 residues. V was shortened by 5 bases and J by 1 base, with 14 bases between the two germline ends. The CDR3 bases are TGTGCCAGCAGTCGGGGTAGCGGAATCCAAGAGACCCAGTACTTC. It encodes CASSRGSGIQETQYF.

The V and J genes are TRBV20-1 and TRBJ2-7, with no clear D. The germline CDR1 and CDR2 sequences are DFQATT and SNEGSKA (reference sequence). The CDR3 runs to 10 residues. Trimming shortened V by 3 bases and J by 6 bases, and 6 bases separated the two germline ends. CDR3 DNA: TGCAGTGCTAGCAAGTCCGAGCAGTACTTC. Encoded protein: CSASKSEQYF.

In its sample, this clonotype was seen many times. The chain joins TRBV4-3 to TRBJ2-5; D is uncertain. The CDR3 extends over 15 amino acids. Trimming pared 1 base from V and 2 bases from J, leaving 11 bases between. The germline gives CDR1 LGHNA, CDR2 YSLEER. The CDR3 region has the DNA TGCGCCAGCAGCCAAGGCCCGGGCCTACAAGAGACCCAGTACTTC. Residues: CASSQGPGLQETQYF.

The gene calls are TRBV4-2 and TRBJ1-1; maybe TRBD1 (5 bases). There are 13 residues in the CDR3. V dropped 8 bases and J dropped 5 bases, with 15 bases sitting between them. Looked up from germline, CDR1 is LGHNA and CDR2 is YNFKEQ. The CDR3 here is CASQDEQVTEAFF. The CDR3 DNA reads TGTGCCAGCCAAGATGAACAGGTGACTGAAGCTTTCTTT.

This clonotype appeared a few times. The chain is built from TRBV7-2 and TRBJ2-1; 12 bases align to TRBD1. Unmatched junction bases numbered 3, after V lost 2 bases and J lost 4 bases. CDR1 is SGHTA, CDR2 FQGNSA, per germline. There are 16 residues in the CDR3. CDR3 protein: CASSLRDRGLYNEQFF. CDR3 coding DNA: TGTGCCAGCAGCTTAAGGGACAGGGGGCTTTACAATGAGCAGTTCTTC.

The CDR3 loop is CASSLTLAGGPNEQYF. As DNA, the CDR3 is TGCGCCAGCAGCTTGACTTTAGCGGGGGGGCCCAACGAGCAGTACTTC. The chain joins TRBV5-1 to TRBJ2-7; 11 bases match TRBD2. The germline V gene encodes CDR1 SGHRS and CDR2 YFSETQ. V was pared by 1 base and J by 5 bases, with 8 bases of the junction left unmatched. The CDR3 spans 16 residues.

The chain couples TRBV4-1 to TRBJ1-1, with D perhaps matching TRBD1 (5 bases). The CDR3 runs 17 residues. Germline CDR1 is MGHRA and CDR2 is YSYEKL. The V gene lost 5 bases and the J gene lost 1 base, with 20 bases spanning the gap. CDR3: CASSGRVEGSTNTEAFF. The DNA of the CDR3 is TGCGCCAGCAGCGGAAGGGTGGAGGGGAGTACGAACACTGAAGCTTTCTTT.

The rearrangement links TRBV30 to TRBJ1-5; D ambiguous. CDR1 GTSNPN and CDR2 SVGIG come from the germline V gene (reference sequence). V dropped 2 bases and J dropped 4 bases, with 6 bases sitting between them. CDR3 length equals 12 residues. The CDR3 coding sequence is TGTGCCTGGAGTCTATCAAATCAGCCCCAGCATTTT. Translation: CAWSLSNQPQHF.

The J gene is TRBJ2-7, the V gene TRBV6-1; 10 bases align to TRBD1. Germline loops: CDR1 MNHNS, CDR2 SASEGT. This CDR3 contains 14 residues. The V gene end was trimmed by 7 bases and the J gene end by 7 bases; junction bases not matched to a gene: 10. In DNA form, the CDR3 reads TGTGCCAGCACCCCCGGGACAGGGGTACGGGAGCAGTACTTC. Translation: CASTPGTGVREQYF.

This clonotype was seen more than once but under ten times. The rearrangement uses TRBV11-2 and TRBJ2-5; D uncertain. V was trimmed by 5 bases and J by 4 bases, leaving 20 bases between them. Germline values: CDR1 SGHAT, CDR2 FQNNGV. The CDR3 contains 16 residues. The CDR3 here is CASSLRVLAIRETQYF. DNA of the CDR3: TGTGCCAGCAGCCTGCGTGTTCTCGCCATTCGAGAGACCCAGTACTTC.

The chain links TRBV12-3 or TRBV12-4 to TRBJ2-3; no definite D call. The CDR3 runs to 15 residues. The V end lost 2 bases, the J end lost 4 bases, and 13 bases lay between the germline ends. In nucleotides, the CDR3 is TGTGCCAGCAGTTTATCGTCCATCTCCGCAGATACGCAGTATTTT. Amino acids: CASSLSSISADTQYF.

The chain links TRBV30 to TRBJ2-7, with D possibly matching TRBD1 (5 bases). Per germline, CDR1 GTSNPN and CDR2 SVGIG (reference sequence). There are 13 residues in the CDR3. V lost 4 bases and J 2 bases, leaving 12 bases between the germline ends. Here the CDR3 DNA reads TGTGCCTGGACAGGGTCCCTCCCCTACGAGCAGTACTTC. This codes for CAWTGSLPYEQYF. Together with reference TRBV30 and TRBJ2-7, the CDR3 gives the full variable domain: SQTIHQWPATLVQPVGSPLSLECTVEGTSNPNLYWYRQAAGRGLQLLFYSVGIGQISSEVPQNLSASRPQDRQFILSSKKLLLSDSGFYLCAWTGSLPYEQYFGPGTRLTVT.

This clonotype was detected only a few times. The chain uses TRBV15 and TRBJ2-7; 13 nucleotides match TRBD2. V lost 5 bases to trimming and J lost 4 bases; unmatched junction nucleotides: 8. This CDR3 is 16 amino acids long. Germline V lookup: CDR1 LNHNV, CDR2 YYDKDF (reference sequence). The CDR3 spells CATSPRTSGRGYEQYF. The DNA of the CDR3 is TGTGCCACCAGCCCTCGGACTAGCGGGAGAGGGTACGAGCAGTACTTC. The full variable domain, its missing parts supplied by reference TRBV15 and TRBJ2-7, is DAMVIQNPRYQVTQFGKPVTLSCSQTLNHNVMYWYQQKSSQAPKLLFHYYDKDFNNEADTPDNFQSRRPNTSFCFLDIRSPGLGDTAMYLCATSPRTSGRGYEQYFGPGTRLTVT.

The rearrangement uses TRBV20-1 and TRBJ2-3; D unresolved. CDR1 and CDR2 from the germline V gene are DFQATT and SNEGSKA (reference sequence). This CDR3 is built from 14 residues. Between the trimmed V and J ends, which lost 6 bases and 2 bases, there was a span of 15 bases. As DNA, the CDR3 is TGCAGTGCCCCAATCCGTACCAACACAGATACGCAGTATTTT. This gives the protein CSAPIRTNTDTQYF.

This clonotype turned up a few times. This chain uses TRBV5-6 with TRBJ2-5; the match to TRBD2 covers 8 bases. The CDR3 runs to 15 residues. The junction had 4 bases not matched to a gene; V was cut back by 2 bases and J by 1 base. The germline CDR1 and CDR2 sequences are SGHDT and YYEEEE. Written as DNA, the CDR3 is TGTGCCAGCAGCTTTCCGGGAGGGCCCCAAGAGACCCAGTACTTC. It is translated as CASSFPGGPQETQYF.

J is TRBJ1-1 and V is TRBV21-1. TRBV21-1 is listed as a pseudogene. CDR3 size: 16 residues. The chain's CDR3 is CASSKRRDTQNTEAFF. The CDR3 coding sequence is TGTGCCAGCAGCAAACGACGTGACACACAGAACACTGAAGCTTTCTTT.

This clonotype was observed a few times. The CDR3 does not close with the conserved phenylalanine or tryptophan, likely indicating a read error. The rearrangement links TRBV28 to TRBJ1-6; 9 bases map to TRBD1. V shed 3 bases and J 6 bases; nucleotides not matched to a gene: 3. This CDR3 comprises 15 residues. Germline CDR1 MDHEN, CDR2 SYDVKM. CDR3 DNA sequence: TGTGCCAGCAGTTTGGGGGACAGGGTTAATTCACCCCTCCACCTT. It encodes CASSLGDRVNSPLHL.